This T cell receptor (beta chain) emerged from a study of blood T cell repertoires in COVID-19. The wider study: Acute-phase and convalescent COVID-19 samples originated in the United States, Italy and Spain. In each case, the material was cDNA or gDNA derived from T cells, B-cell-depleted T cells, or PBMCs.

Some clones are missing from TCRdb's copy, which holds only in-frame ones; the method was immunoSEQ multiplex PCR. The sample includes under 200,000 clones, about 83% seen only once; the top ten take around 10%. CDR3 length: 13 residues. The germline V gene has CDR1 PRHDT and CDR2 FYEKMQ (reference sequence). V trimming: 9 bases; J trimming: 6 bases; junction bases outside the gene matches: 8. What was sequenced was peripheral blood. The J gene is TRBJ2-1, the V gene TRBV13; 7 nucleotides match TRBD1. The origin of this receptor is a woman between 70 and 85 years old with COVID-19, enrolled during active disease. The CDR3 DNA sequence: TGTGCCAGTAAATACAGGGGATCCAATGAGCAGTTCTTC. Protein sequence: CASKYRGSNEQFF.